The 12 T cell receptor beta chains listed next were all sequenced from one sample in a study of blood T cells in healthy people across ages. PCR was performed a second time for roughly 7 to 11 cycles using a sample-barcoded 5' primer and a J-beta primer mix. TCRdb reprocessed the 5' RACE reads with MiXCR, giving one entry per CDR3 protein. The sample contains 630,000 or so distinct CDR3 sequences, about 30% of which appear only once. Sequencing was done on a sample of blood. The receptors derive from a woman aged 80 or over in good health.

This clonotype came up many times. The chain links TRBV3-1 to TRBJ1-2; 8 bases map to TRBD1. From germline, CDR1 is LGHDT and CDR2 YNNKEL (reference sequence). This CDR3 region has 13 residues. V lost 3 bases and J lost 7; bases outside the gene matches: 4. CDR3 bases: TGTGCCAGCAGCCAGACAGGGGAAAGTGGCTACACCTTC. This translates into CASSQTGESGYTF.

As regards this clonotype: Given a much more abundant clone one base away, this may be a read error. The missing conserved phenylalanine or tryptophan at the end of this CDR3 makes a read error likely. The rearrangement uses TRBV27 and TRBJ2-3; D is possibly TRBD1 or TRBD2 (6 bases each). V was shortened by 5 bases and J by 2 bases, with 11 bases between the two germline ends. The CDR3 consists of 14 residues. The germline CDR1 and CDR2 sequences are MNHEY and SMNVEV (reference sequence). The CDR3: CASSPGAFTDTQYL. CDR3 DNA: TGTGCCAGCAGTCCGGGGGCCTTCACAGATACGCAGTATTTG.

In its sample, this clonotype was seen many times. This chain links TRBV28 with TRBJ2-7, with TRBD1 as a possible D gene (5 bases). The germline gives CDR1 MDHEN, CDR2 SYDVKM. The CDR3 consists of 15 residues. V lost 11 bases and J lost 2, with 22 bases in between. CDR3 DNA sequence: TGTGCCTCCGAGGCAGGGTTTATCAAGACCTACGAGCAGTACTTC. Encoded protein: CASEAGFIKTYEQYF.

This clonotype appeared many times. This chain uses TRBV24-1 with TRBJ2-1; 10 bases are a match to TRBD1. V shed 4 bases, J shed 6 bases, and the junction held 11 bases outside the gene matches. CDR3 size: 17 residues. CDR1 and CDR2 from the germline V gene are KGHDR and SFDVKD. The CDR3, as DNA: TGTGCCACCAGTGACGTGACAGGGGGCGGCGAACTCAATGAGCAGTTCTTC. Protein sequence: CATSDVTGGGELNEQFF.

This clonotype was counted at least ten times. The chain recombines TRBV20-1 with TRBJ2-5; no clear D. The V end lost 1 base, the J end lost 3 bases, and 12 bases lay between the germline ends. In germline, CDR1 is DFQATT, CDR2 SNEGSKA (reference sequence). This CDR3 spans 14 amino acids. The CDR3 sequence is CSARVLRQKETQYF. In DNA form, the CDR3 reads TGCAGTGCTAGAGTGCTACGGCAGAAAGAGACCCAGTACTTC.

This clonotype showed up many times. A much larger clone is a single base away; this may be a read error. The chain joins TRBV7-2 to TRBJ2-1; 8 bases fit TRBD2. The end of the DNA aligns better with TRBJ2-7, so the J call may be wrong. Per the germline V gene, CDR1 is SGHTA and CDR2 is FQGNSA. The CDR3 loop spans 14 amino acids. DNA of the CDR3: TGTGCCAGCAGCTTAGGCGGGGGGTACAATGAGCAGTACTTC. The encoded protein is CASSLGGGYNEQYF.

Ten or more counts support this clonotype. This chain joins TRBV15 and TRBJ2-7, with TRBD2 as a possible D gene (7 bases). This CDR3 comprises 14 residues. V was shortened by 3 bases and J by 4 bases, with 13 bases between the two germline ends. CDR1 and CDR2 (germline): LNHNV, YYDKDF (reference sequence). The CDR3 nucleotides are TGTGCCACCAGCAGTCAAGGGGGGGTTTACGAGCAGTACTTC. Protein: CATSSQGGVYEQYF. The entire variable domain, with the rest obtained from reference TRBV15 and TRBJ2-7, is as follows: DAMVIQNPRYQVTQFGKPVTLSCSQTLNHNVMYWYQQKSSQAPKLLFHYYDKDFNNEADTPDNFQSRRPNTSFCFLDIRSPGLGDTAMYLCATSSQGGVYEQYFGPGTRLTVT.

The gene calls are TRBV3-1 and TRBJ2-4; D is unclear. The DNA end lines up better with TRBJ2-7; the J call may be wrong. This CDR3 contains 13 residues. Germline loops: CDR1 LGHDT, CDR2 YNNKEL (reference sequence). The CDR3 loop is CASSRIGTYEQYF. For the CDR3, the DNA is TGTGCCAGCAGCCGCATAGGTACTTACGAGCAGTACTTC.

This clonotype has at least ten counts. CDR3 sequence reads: CSVEEAGGGYGYTF. The CDR3 region has the DNA TGCAGCGTTGAAGAGGCAGGGGGCGGGTATGGCTACACCTTC. The chain couples TRBV29-1 to TRBJ1-2; TRBD1 matches at 8 bases. V trimming: 0 bases; J trimming: 5 bases; junction bases outside the gene matches: 5. The length of the CDR3 is 14 residues. Germline CDR1 and CDR2: SQVTM and ANQGSEA.

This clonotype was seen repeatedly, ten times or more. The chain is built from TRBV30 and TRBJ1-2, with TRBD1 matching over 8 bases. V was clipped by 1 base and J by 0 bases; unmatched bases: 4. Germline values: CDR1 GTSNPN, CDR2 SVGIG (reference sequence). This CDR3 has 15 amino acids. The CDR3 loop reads CAWSAGTGSNYGYTF. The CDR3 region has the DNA TGTGCCTGGAGTGCAGGGACAGGTTCTAACTATGGCTACACCTTC.

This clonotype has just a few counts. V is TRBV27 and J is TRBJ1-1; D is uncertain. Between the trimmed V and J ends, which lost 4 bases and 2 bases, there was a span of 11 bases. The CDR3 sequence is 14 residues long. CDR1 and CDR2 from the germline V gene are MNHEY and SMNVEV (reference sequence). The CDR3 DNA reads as TGTGCCAGCAGTTACTTGAGCGGTAACACTGAAGCTTTCTTT. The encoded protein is CASSYLSGNTEAFF.

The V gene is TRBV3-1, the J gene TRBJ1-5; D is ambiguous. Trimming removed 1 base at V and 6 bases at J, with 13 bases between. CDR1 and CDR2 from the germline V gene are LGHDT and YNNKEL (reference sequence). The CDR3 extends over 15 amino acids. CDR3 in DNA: TGTGCCAGCAGCCAAGGGAATGGCCCCCTTCAGCCCCAGCATTTT. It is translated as CASSQGNGPLQPQHF.